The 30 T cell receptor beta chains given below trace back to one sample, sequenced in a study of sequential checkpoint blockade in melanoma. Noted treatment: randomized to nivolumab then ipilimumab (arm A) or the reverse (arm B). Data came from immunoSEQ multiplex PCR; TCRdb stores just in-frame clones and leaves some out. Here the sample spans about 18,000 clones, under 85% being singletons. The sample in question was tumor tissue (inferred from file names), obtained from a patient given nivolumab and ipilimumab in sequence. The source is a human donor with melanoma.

As DNA, the CDR3 is TGTGCCAGCAGCGTCCCACTCGGGACGACGAACACCGGGGAGCTGTTTTTT. Its protein is CASSVPLGTTNTGELFF. This chain uses TRBV9 with TRBJ2-2; the D gene could be TRBD1 or TRBD2 (5 bases each). The length of the CDR3 is 17 residues. The germline gives CDR1 SGDLS, CDR2 YYNGEE. Trimming left V 2 bases short and J 0 bases short, with 14 bases between.

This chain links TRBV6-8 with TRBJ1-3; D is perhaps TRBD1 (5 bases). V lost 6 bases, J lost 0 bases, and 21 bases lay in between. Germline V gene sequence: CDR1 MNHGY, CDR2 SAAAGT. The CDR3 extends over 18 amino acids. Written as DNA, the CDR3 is TGTGCCAGCAGGTCCTCGGGACGCCTCTCACTCTCTGGAAACACCATATATTTT. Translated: CASRSSGRLSLSGNTIYF.

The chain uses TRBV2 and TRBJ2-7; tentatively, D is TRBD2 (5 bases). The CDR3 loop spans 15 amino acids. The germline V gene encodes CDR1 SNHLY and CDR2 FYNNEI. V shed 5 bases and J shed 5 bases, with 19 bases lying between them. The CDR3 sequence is CASSLASSRSNEQYF. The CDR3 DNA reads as TGTGCCAGCAGTTTAGCGAGTAGTAGGAGCAACGAGCAGTACTTC. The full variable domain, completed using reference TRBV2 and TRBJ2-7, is EPEVTQTPSHQVTQMGQEVILRCVPISNHLYFYWYRQILGQKVEFLVSFYNNEISEKSEIFDDQFSVERPDGSNFTLKIRSTKLEDSAMYFCASSLASSRSNEQYFGPGTRLTVT.

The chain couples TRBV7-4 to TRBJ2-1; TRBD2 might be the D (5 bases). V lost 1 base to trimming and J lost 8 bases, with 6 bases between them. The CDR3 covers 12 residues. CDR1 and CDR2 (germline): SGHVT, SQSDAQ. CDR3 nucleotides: TGTGCCAGCAGCTTAGAGGAGGATGAGCAGTTCTTC. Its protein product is CASSLEEDEQFF.

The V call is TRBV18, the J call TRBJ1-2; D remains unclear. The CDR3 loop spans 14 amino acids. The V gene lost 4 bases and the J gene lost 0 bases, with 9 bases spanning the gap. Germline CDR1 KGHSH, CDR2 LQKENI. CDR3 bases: TGTGCCAGCTCACTTGACCTCGCTAACTATGGCTACACCTTC. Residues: CASSLDLANYGYTF.

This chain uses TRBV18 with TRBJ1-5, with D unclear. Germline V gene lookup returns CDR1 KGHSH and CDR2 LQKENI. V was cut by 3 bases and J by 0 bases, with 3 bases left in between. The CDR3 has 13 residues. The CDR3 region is CASSPNSNQPQHF. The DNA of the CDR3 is TGTGCCAGCTCACCGAATAGCAATCAGCCCCAGCATTTT.

CDR3 residues: CASSLSSGAYTGELFF. The CDR3 nucleotides are TGCGCCAGCAGCTTGTCTAGCGGGGCGTACACCGGGGAGCTGTTTTTT. The V gene is TRBV23-1, the J gene TRBJ2-2; 9 bases agree with TRBD2. TRBV23-1 qualifies as an ORF whose function is uncertain. The CDR3 is 16 residues long. The J segment lost 3 bases and the V segment lost 6 bases, leaving 8 bases of the junction unmatched.

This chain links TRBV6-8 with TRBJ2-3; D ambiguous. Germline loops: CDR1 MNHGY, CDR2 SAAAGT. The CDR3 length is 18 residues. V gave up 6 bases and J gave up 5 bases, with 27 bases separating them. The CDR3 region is CASRPSLGRLRVGDTQYF. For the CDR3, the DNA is TGTGCCAGCAGACCCTCACTTGGGCGACTCAGAGTGGGAGATACGCAGTATTTT.

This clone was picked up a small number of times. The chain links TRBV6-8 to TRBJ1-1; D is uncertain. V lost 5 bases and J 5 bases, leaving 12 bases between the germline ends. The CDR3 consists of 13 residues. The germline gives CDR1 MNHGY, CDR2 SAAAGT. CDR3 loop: CASSLQAATEAFF. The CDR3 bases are TGTGCCAGCAGTCTCCAGGCCGCAACTGAAGCTTTCTTT.

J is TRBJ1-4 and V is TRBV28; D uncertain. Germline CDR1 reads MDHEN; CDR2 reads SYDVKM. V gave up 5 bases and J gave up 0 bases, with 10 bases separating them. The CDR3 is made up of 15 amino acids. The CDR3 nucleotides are TGTGCCAGCAGTCGTGCCGGAGCAACTAATGAAAAACTGTTTTTT. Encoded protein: CASSRAGATNEKLFF.

DNA for the CDR3: TGTGCCATCAGTGAGATCGGACTAGCGGGTTACAATGAGCAGTTCTTC. Translated, it gives CAISEIGLAGYNEQFF. The chain combines TRBV10-3 with TRBJ2-1; 11 bases are shared with TRBD2. Losses at the gene ends were 2 bases for V and 4 bases for J; bases not matched to a gene: 4. CDR1 and CDR2 from the germline V gene are ENHRY and SYGVKD. The CDR3 covers 16 residues.

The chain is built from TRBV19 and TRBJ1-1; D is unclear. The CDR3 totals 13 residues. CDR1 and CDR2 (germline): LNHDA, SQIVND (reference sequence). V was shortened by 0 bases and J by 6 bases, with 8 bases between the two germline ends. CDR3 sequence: CASSIDEEAEAFF. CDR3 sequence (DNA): TGTGCCAGTAGTATAGATGAGGAGGCTGAAGCTTTCTTT.

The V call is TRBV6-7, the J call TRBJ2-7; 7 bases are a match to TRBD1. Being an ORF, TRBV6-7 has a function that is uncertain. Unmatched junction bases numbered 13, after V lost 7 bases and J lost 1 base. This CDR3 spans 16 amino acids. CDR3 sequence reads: CASTTGGGQASYEQYF. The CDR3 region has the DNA TGTGCCAGCACCACGGGCGGCGGACAGGCATCCTACGAGCAGTACTTC.

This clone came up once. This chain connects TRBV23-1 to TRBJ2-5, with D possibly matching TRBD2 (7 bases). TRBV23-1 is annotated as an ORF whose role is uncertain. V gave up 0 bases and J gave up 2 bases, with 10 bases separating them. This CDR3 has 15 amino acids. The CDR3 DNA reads TGCGCCAGCAGTCAATCAGCGGGGACACAAGAGACCCAGTACTTC. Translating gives CASSQSAGTQETQYF.

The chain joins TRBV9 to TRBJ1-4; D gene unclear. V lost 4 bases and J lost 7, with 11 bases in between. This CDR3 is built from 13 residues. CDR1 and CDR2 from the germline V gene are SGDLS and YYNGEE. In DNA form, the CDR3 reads TGTGCCAGCAGCCCCGACTTGGGTGAAAAACTGTTTTTT. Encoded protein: CASSPDLGEKLFF. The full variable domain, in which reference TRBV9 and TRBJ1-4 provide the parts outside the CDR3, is DSGVTQTPKHLITATGQRVTLRCSPRSGDLSVYWYQQSLDQGLQFLIQYYNGEERAKGNILERFSAQQFPDLHSELNLSSLELGDSALYFCASSPDLGEKLFFGSGTQLSVL.

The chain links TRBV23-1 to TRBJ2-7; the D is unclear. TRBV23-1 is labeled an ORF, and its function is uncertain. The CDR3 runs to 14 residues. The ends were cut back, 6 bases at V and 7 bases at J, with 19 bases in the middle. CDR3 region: CASSPPEVGREQYF. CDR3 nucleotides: TGCGCCAGCAGCCCCCCCGAGGTGGGTCGGGAGCAGTACTTC.

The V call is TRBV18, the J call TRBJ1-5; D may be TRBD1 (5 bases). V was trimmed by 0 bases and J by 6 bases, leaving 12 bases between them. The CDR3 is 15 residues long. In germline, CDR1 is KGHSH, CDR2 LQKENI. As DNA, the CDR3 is TGTGCCAGCTCACCACCGGGACGGGGTCGTCAGCCCCAGCATTTT. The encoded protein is CASSPPGRGRQPQHF. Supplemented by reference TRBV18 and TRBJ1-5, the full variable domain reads NAGVMQNPRHLVRRRGQEARLRCSPMKGHSHVYWYRQLPEEGLKFMVYLQKENIIDESGMPKERFSAEFPKEGPSILRIQQVVRGDSAAYFCASSPPGRGRQPQHFGDGTRLSIL.

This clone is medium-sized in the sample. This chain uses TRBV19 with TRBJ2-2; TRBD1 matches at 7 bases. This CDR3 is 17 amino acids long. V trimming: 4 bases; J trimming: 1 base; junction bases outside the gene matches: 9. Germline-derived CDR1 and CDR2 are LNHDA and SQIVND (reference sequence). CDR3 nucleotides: TGTGCCAGTAGTACTCAACCCGGGACAGAGAACACCGGGGAGCTGTTTTTT. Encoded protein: CASSTQPGTENTGELFF.

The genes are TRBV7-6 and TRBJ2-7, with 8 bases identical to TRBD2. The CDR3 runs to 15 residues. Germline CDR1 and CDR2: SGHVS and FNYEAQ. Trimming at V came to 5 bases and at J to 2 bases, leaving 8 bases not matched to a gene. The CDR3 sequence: CASSPRPGGPYEQYF. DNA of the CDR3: TGTGCCAGCAGCCCTAGGCCGGGAGGGCCCTACGAGCAGTACTTC. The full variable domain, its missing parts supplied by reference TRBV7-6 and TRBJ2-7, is GAGVSQSPRYKVTKRGQDVALRCDPISGHVSLYWYRQALGQGPEFLTYFNYEAQQDKSGLPNDRFSAERPEGSISTLTIQRTEQRDSAMYRCASSPRPGGPYEQYFGPGTRLTVT.

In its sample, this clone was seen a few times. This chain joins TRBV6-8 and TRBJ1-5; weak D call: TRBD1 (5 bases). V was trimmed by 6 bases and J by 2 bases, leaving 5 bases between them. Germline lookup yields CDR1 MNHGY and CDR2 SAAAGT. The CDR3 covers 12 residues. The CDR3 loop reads CASRGGNQPQHF. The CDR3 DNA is TGTGCCAGCAGGGGGGGCAATCAGCCCCAGCATTTT.

The CDR3 here is CASSHGPSTDTQYF. CDR3 nucleotide sequence: TGTGCCAGCAGTCACGGGCCAAGCACAGATACGCAGTATTTT. The gene calls are TRBV28 and TRBJ2-3; no definite D call. The CDR3 sequence is 14 residues long. Germline CDR1 and CDR2: MDHEN and SYDVKM. The germline V and J ends were trimmed by 5 bases and 0 bases, with 9 bases remaining between them.

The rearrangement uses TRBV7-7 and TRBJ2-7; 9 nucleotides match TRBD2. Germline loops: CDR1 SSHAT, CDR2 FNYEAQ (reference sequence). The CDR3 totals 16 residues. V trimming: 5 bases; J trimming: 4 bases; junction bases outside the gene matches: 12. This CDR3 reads CASSPAGLAGTYEQYF. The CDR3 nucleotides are TGTGCCAGCAGCCCGGCCGGGCTAGCGGGAACGTACGAGCAGTACTTC.

CDR3 sequence reads: CASSGLELNEQFF. CDR3 DNA sequence: TGTGCCAGCTCAGGGCTAGAGCTTAATGAGCAGTTCTTC. The chain combines TRBV18 with TRBJ2-1; D is unclear. The CDR3 consists of 13 residues. The germline gives CDR1 KGHSH, CDR2 LQKENI. V lost 5 bases and J lost 7, with 12 bases in between.

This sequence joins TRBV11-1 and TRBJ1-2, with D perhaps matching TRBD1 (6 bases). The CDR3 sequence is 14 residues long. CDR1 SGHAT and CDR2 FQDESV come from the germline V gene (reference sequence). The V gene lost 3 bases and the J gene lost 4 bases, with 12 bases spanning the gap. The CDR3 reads CASSFSEGGYGYTF. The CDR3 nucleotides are TGTGCCAGCAGCTTTTCAGAGGGGGGCTATGGCTACACCTTC. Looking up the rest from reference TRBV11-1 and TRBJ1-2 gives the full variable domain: EAEVAQSPRYKITEKSQAVAFWCDPISGHATLYWYRQILGQGPELLVQFQDESVVDDSQLPKDRFSAERLKGVDSTLKIQPAELGDSAMYLCASSFSEGGYGYTFGSGTRLTVV.

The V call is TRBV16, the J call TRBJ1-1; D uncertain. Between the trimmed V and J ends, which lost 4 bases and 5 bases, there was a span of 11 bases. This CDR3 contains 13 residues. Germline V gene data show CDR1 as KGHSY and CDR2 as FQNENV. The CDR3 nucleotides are TGTGCCAGCAGCCCGAAGGGTGGGACTGAAGCTTTCTTT. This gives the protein CASSPKGGTEAFF.

Here the CDR3 DNA reads TGTGCCAGCAGTGGGGACAGGGCCCTAGGGGCTGAAGCTTTCTTT. As protein: CASSGDRALGAEAFF. V is TRBV2 and J is TRBJ1-1; TRBD1 aligns across 9 bases. Unmatched junction bases numbered 9, after V lost 4 bases and J lost 6 bases. This CDR3 region has 15 residues. CDR1 is SNHLY, CDR2 FYNNEI, per germline.

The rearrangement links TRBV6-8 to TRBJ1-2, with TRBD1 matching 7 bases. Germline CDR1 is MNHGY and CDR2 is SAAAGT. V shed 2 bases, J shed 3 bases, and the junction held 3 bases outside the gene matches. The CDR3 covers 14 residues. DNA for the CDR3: TGTGCCAGCAGTTACACCGGGACAGACTATGGCTACACCTTC. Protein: CASSYTGTDYGYTF.

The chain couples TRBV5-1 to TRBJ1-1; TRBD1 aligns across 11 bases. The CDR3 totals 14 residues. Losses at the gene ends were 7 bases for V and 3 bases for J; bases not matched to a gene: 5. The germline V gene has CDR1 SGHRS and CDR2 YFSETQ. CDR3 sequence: CASGTGGTYTEAFF. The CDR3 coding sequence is TGCGCCAGCGGGACAGGGGGGACGTACACTGAAGCTTTCTTT.

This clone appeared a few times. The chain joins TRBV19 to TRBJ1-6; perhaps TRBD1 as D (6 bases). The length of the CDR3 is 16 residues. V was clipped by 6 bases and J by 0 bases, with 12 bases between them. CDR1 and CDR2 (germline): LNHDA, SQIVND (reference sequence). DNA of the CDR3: TGTGCCAGTAGCAGACAGGCAAGCTCCTATAATTCACCCCTCCACTTT. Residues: CASSRQASSYNSPLHF.

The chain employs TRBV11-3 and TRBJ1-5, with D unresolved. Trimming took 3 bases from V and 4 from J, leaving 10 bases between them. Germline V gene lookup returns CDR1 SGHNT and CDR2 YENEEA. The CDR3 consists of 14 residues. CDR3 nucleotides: TGTGCCAGCAGCTTGCTACGGGTGAATCAGCCCCAGCATTTT. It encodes CASSLLRVNQPQHF.